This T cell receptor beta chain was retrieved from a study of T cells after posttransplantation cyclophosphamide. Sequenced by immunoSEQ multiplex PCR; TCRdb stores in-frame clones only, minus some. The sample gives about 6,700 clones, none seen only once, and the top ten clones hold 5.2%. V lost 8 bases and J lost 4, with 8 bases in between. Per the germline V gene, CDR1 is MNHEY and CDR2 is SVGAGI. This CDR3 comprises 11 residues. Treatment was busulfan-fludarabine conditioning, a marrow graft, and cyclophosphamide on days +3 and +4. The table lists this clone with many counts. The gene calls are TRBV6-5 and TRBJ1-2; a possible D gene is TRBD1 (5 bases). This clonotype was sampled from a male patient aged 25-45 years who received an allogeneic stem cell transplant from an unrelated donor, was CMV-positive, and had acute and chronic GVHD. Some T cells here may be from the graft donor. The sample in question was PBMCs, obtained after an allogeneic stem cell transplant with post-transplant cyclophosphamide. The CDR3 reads CASGRGYGYTF. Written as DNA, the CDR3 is TGTGCCAGCGGGAGGGGCTATGGCTACACCTTC.